This T cell receptor beta chain was sequenced during a study of blood T cell repertoires in COVID-19. As originally analysed: By means of reference gene primer amplification, nucleated cell counts were estimated. TCRdb's copy holds only in-frame clones and misses some; the assay was immunoSEQ multiplex PCR. V and J calls and clone size are copied from that table; D and trimming were computed from the DNA. The top ten clones hold around 9.8% of a sample with more than 70,000 clones, about 88% of them seen once. The V and J ends lost 4 bases and 0 bases, in that order; junction bases with no gene match: 8. The CDR3 spans 17 residues. Germline V gene sequence: CDR1 SGHAT, CDR2 FQNNGV.

The gene calls are TRBV11-2 and TRBJ2-7, with TRBD1 matching 11 bases. Sequencing was done on a sample of peripheral blood. This TCR was recovered from a human donor in a cohort sampled during active COVID-19. The CDR3, as DNA: TGTGCCAGCAGCTACCGGACAGGGGGCTTGGGCTCCTACGAGCAGTACTTC. It is translated as CASSYRTGGLGSYEQYF.